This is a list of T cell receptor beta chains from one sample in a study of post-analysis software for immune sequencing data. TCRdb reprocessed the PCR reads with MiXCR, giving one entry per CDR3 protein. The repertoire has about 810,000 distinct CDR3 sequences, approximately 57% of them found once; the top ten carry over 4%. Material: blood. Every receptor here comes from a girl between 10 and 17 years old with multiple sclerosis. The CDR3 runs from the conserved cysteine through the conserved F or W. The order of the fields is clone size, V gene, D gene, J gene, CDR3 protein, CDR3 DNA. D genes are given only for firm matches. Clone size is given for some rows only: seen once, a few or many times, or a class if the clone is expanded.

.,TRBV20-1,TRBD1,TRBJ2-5,CSARQGVWETQYF,TGCAGTGCTAGACAGGGGGTATGGGAGACCCAGTACTTC
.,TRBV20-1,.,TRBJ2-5,CSARDSSGPLGEQYF,TGCAGTGCTAGAGATTCCAGCGGTCCCTTAGGTGAGCAGTACTTC
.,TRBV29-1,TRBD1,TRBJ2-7,CSVRDREYEQYF,TGCAGCGTTCGGGACAGGGAGTACGAGCAGTACTTC
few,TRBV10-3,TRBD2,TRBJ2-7,CAISDLAGKDEQYF,TGTGCCATCAGTGACTTAGCGGGGAAGGACGAGCAGTACTTC
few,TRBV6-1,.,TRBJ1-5,CAGGGQISNQPQHF,TGTGCCGGGGGCGGACAGATTAGCAATCAGCCCCAGCATTTT
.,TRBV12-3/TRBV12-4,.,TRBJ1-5,CASSAETQHF,TGTGCCAGCAGTGCGGAGACCCAGCATTTT
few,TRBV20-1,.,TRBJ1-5,CSAARGGNQPQHF,TGCAGTGCCGCGCGCGGGGGCAATCAGCCCCAGCATTTT
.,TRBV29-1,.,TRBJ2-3,CSVGEGPSTDTQYF,TGCAGCGTGGGAGAAGGGCCGAGCACAGATACGCAGTATTTT
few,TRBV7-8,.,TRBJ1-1,CASSLGQSTMNTEAFF,TGTGCCAGCAGCTTAGGGCAGAGTACCATGAACACTGAAGCTTTCTTT
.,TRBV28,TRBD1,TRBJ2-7,CASSPTLGAGGIYEQYF,TGTGCCAGCAGCCCCACCCTTGGGGCAGGGGGCATATACGAGCAGTACTTC
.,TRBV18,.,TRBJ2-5,CASSPPLGETQYF,TGTGCCAGCTCACCACCGCTAGGAGAGACCCAGTACTTC
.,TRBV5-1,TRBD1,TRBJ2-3,CASRLGQGMQYF,TGCGCCAGCAGGCTGGGACAGGGTATGCAGTATTTT